This TCR beta chain was captured by sequencing in a study of post-analysis software for immune sequencing data. Looking at the study overall: The disease courses spanned relapsing-remitting, secondary progressive and progressive-relapsing forms of multiple sclerosis. Study observations and caveats: Roughly five TRBV segments appeared more often in patients than in controls, and TRBV5-6, TRBV5-1 and TRBV20-1 were among these.

The sample holds a few counts of this clonotype. Its antigen remains unidentified. The germline gives CDR1 ENHRY, CDR2 SYGVKD. The CDR3 runs 12 residues. V lost 4 bases and J lost 6; bases outside the gene matches: 3. The TCR beta cDNA libraries contained unique molecular identifiers. Input of about 0.95 to 11 million T cells yielded about half a million cDNA molecules. TCRdb reprocessed the PCR reads with MiXCR, giving one entry per CDR3 protein. The sample holds about 760,000 distinct CDR3 sequences; less than 35% are singletons and the top ten take around 0.6%. The material sequenced was blood. The TCR originated in a girl between 5 and 17 years old with multiple sclerosis. The chain employs TRBV10-3 and TRBJ2-7; 7 nucleotides line up with TRBD1. Here the CDR3 reads CAISVDRVEQYF. The CDR3 DNA reads as TGTGCCATCAGTGTAGACAGGGTCGAGCAGTACTTC.